This TCR beta chain was captured in a study of T cells in Graves' hyperthyroidism and ophthalmopathy. The CDR3 contains 13 residues. V gave up 3 bases and J gave up 7 bases, with 12 bases separating them. CDR1 is KGHSH and CDR2 is LQKENI in the germline V gene. This clonotype has ten or more counts. The CDR3 regions of TCR beta were amplified from RNA transcripts. The HTBI primer set drove a first-round RT-PCR of the TCR CDR3. In TCRdb, the multiplex PCR reads were re-called with MiXCR into one record per CDR3 protein. The sample holds about 320,000 distinct CDR3 sequences, around 16% seen once. The sequence derives from a man younger than 40 with Graves' hyperthyroidism. The gene calls are TRBV18 and TRBJ1-1; no definite D call. Sequenced: blood. This CDR3 is CASSPGQELEAFF. The CDR3 coding sequence is TGTGCCAGCTCACCCGGGCAGGAGCTTGAAGCTTTCTTT.